The clone carrying this T cell receptor (beta chain) came up a few times. One entry per CDR3 protein results from TCRdb running MiXCR on the 5' RACE reads. The data show 250,000 to 350,000 distinct CDR3 sequences, approximately 15% seen once. V was trimmed by 0 bases and J by 6 bases, leaving 9 bases between them. CDR1 is DFQATT, CDR2 SNEGSKA, per germline (reference sequence). The CDR3 spans 13 residues. This sample was included in a study of T-cell memory formation after mild COVID-19. The chain combines TRBV20-1 with TRBJ2-4, with unresolved D. The material sequenced was PBMCs or a T cell subset sorted from them (not recorded which). The receptor was isolated from a man younger than 30 who had mild COVID-19 (a few samples of this study predate the infection). Cell type and time point are not known. The CDR3 sequence: CSAREPAGNIQYF. The CDR3 DNA is TGCAGTGCTAGAGAGCCCGCCGGAAACATTCAGTACTTC.